Sequencing of this T cell receptor beta chain was carried out in a study of PD-L1 blockade in urothelial cancer. Study-level information: Researchers looked at the blood 3 weeks (second dose) and 6 weeks after treatment began. Blood-derived samples held a median around 130,000 T cells. Study observations and caveats: Survival was better when pretreatment blood TCR clonality fell below the median.

This CDR3 has 12 residues. Per the germline V gene, CDR1 is WSHSY and CDR2 is SAAADI. Trimming at V came to 8 bases and at J to 4 bases, leaving 2 bases not matched to a gene. TCR analog templates of synthetic origin were spiked into each PCR. Sequencing was performed with immunoSEQ multiplex PCR; in TCRdb, only in-frame clones are kept and a portion is missing. Of around 82,000 clones listed, 84% are singletons. As for time point: pretreatment peripheral blood. Details on this clone: Its target is not known.

Source: PBMCs, taken around atezolizumab (anti-PD-L1) treatment. This chain links TRBV10-2 with TRBJ2-3, with 8 bases lining up with TRBD2. The TCR comes from a man aged 55 to 70 with urothelial cancer. The CDR3 loop is CASGTRADTQYF. CDR3 DNA sequence: TGCGCCAGCGGGACTAGGGCAGATACGCAGTATTTT.